Listed here are 28 T cell receptor beta chains from one sample, sequenced in a study of T-cell memory formation after mild COVID-19. TCRdb reanalysed the 5' RACE reads using MiXCR and keeps one entry per CDR3 protein. The data hold fewer than 95,000 distinct CDR3 sequences, with 10% to 15% observed a single time. The sequencing sample was made of PBMCs or a T cell subset sorted from them (not recorded which). The receptors were sampled from an adult woman who had mild COVID-19 (a few samples of this study predate the infection). Cell type and time point are not known.

This clonotype turned up a few times. This chain links TRBV4-1 with TRBJ1-4, with 10 bases fitting TRBD1. V lost 4 bases and J lost 6; bases outside the gene matches: 8. CDR3 size: 16 residues. Germline assignment: CDR1 MGHRA and CDR2 YSYEKL. The CDR3 DNA follows: TGCGCCAGCAGCCCTCCTGACAGGGGGCGCGATGAAAAACTGTTTTTT. Its protein product is CASSPPDRGRDEKLFF.

Here the CDR3 DNA reads TGTGCCAGCAGTGAAGTTCGACAGGGGGGTCGTGGCTACACCTTC. The encoded protein is CASSEVRQGGRGYTF. The rearrangement uses TRBV6-1 and TRBJ1-2, with 9 nucleotides matching TRBD1. After removal of 1 base from V and 7 bases from J, the junction contained 7 bases not matched to a gene. CDR1 is MNHNS and CDR2 is SASEGT in the germline V gene. The CDR3 totals 15 residues.

This clonotype was detected a few times. The CDR3 region is CASRHLPGQGKGSGTEAFF. CDR3 in DNA: TGCGCCAGCAGACACTTACCTGGACAGGGTAAAGGCTCGGGAACTGAAGCTTTCTTT. V and J are TRBV4-1 and TRBJ1-1, with 8 bases lining up with TRBD1. The CDR3 has 19 residues. Trimming took 6 bases from V and 5 from J; bases not matched to a gene: 23. Per germline, CDR1 MGHRA and CDR2 YSYEKL.

This clonotype showed up just a few times. As DNA, the CDR3 is TGTGCCAGCATGGAAACCTGGACCTACGAGCAGTACTTC. Translating gives CASMETWTYEQYF. This chain connects TRBV12-3 or TRBV12-4 to TRBJ2-7; D remains ambiguous. The CDR3 contains 13 residues. Between the trimmed V and J ends, which lost 7 bases and 2 bases, there was a span of 12 bases.

The chain carries TRBV9 and TRBJ1-6; 7 bases fit TRBD1. The germline gives CDR1 SGDLS, CDR2 YYNGEE. V gave up 4 bases and J gave up 8 bases; unmatched junction bases: 6. The CDR3 is 14 amino acids. The CDR3, as DNA: TGTGCCAGCAGCCCACCCGGGACAGATTCACCCCTCCACTTT. This sequence encodes CASSPPGTDSPLHF.

This clonotype was recorded a few times. The genes are TRBV7-3 and TRBJ2-1; D possibly corresponds to TRBD2 (6 bases). Trimming stripped 4 bases from V and 7 bases from J, with 11 bases between. The CDR3 has 13 amino acids. The germline V gene has CDR1 SGHTA and CDR2 FQGTGA. The CDR3 DNA follows: TGTGCCAGCAGCTCGGGACTTACAAATGAGCAGTTCTTC. Translation: CASSSGLTNEQFF.

This clonotype turned up a few times. J is TRBJ2-7 and V is TRBV5-1; 8 positions agree with TRBD1. The CDR3 spans 17 residues. From germline, CDR1 is SGHRS and CDR2 YFSETQ. Unmatched junction bases numbered 12, after V lost 0 bases and J lost 4 bases. The CDR3 region is CASSLELGQGLDYEQYF. The DNA for the CDR3 is TGCGCCAGCAGCTTGGAACTTGGACAGGGATTAGATTACGAGCAGTACTTC.

This clonotype was observed a few times. This chain uses TRBV18 with TRBJ2-7, with D possibly called TRBD1 or TRBD2 (5 bases each). With 6 bases removed from V and 2 bases from J, the gap between germline ends came to 14 bases. Germline lookup yields CDR1 KGHSH and CDR2 LQKENI. The CDR3 length is 14 residues. CDR3 in DNA: TGTGCCAGCTCGGAATCAGGGAGACCCTACGAGCAGTACTTC. Translation: CASSESGRPYEQYF.

This sequence joins TRBV4-3 and TRBJ2-1; 10 bases agree with TRBD2. CDR1 is LGHNA, CDR2 YSLEER, per germline. Losses at the gene ends were 1 base for V and 3 bases for J; bases not matched to a gene: 3. The CDR3 extends over 16 amino acids. In DNA, the CDR3 is TGCGCCAGCAGCCAAGTGACTAGCGGGTACTACAATGAGCAGTTCTTC. This gives the protein CASSQVTSGYYNEQFF.

This clonotype was seen a handful of times. V usage is TRBV27 and J usage is TRBJ2-1; 9 nucleotides line up with TRBD2. The CDR3 spans 15 residues. With 3 bases clipped from V and 5 bases from J, the junction kept 5 bases outside the gene matches. Looked up from germline, CDR1 is MNHEY and CDR2 is SMNVEV (reference sequence). The CDR3 reads CASSFGTSRHNEQFF. The DNA for the CDR3 is TGTGCCAGCAGTTTCGGGACTAGCAGACACAATGAGCAGTTCTTC.

There are a few counts of this clonotype. The chain links TRBV4-1 to TRBJ2-7; possible D gene TRBD1, 6 bases. The V gene's germline CDR1 is MGHRA and CDR2 YSYEKL. V dropped 3 bases and J dropped 2 bases, with 14 bases sitting between them. CDR3 size: 15 residues. CDR3 nucleotide sequence: TGCGCCAGCAGCCACCAAGCGCAGGGGCCCTACGAGCAGTACTTC. This sequence encodes CASSHQAQGPYEQYF.

The rearrangement joins TRBV7-9 to TRBJ2-1; D ambiguous. This CDR3 comprises 12 residues. Trimming took off 5 bases at V and 4 bases at J, with 6 bases between the two ends. Looked up from germline, CDR1 is SEHNR and CDR2 is FQNEAQ (reference sequence). This CDR3 reads CASSPLYNEQFF. As DNA, the CDR3 is TGTGCCAGCAGCCCACTGTACAATGAGCAGTTCTTC.

Turning to this clonotype: Likely a read error: the CDR3 ends without its conserved phenylalanine or tryptophan. It is unclear where the CDR3 begins or ends on the DNA, so no DNA is shown, and the CDR3 is as TCRdb lists it. The genes are TRBV3-1 and TRBJ1-1; TRBD1 is the table's D call, not checked against the DNA. Both ends counted, the CDR3 spans 12 residues. Per the germline V gene, CDR1 is LGHDT and CDR2 is YNNKEL (reference sequence). The CDR3 spells CASSAPFPGPCR.

This clonotype was detected ten times or more. V is TRBV9 and J is TRBJ2-1; 7 bases match TRBD2. V shed 3 bases, J shed 6 bases, and the junction held 12 bases outside the gene matches. Germline V gene lookup returns CDR1 SGDLS and CDR2 YYNGEE. This CDR3 has 16 residues. The chain's CDR3 is CASSAPAGTPFNEQFF. The DNA of the CDR3 is TGTGCCAGCAGCGCACCAGCGGGAACTCCTTTCAATGAGCAGTTCTTC.

This clonotype was recorded a few times. V and J are TRBV12-3 or TRBV12-4 and TRBJ2-2; TRBD1 is a possible D gene (6 bases). Trimming stripped 7 bases from V and 0 bases from J, with 12 bases between. This CDR3 has 15 residues. The CDR3, as DNA: TGTGCCAGCACCGCCGGGACACCGAACACCGGGGAGCTGTTTTTT. This gives the protein CASTAGTPNTGELFF.

A few counts support this clonotype. The chain couples TRBV13 to TRBJ2-3; 7 bases fit TRBD2. After removal of 5 bases from V and 0 bases from J, the junction contained 14 bases not matched to a gene. From germline, CDR1 is PRHDT and CDR2 FYEKMQ (reference sequence). This CDR3 spans 18 amino acids. The CDR3 reads CASSPPPSGGLSTDTQYF. In DNA, the CDR3 is TGTGCCAGCAGCCCTCCCCCTTCCGGGGGGTTAAGCACAGATACGCAGTATTTT.

This chain connects TRBV24-1 to TRBJ2-1; perhaps D is TRBD1 or TRBD2 (5 bases each). The V gene lost 3 bases and the J gene lost 5 bases, with 19 bases spanning the gap. Germline CDR1 reads KGHDR; CDR2 reads SFDVKD. The CDR3 extends over 17 amino acids. The CDR3 coding sequence is TGTGCCACCAGTGATCCGCTCCGGGACGGCGATCACAATGAGCAGTTCTTC. It specifies CATSDPLRDGDHNEQFF.

This clonotype appeared a few times. The V call is TRBV12-3 or TRBV12-4, the J call TRBJ2-1; the D call may be TRBD1 or TRBD2 (6 bases each). The CDR3 extends over 11 amino acids. The V gene lost 7 bases and the J gene lost 6 bases, with 7 bases spanning the gap. Here the CDR3 reads CASKGGNEQFF. DNA for the CDR3: TGTGCCAGCAAGGGGGGCAATGAGCAGTTCTTC.

This clonotype was counted many times. This chain joins TRBV7-8 and TRBJ2-7; TRBD2 matches 14 bases. The CDR3 consists of 18 residues. With V trimmed by 8 bases and J by 5 bases, 17 bases remained unmatched. Per the germline V gene, CDR1 is SGHVS and CDR2 is FQNEAQ. CDR3 bases: TGTGCCAGCGGGCATCCCTTTGAGGGACTAGCGGGAGTCAACGAGCAGTACTTC. Amino acids: CASGHPFEGLAGVNEQYF.

The chain joins TRBV30 to TRBJ2-7; 11 bases align to TRBD2. Germline CDR1 reads GTSNPN; CDR2 reads SVGIG (reference sequence). The CDR3 covers 15 residues. The trim removed 2 bases at V and 1 base at J, leaving 4 bases unmatched. CDR3 sequence: CAWSLLAGASYEQYF. The DNA for the CDR3 is TGTGCCTGGAGTCTACTAGCGGGAGCTTCCTACGAGCAGTACTTC.

This clonotype was counted a few times. The genes are TRBV12-3 or TRBV12-4 and TRBJ2-7, with a possible D match to TRBD2 (6 bases). V lost 5 bases and J 4 bases, leaving 24 bases between the germline ends. The CDR3 extends over 17 amino acids. The CDR3 DNA reads as TGTGCCAGCAGTCCCCCCGGACTACGCGACGGGAGTTACGAGCAGTACTTC. Protein sequence: CASSPPGLRDGSYEQYF.

This chain joins TRBV7-6 and TRBJ1-2; D may be TRBD1 (5 bases). CDR3 size: 15 residues. V dropped 1 base and J dropped 4 bases, with 13 bases sitting between them. CDR1 SGHVS and CDR2 FNYEAQ come from the germline V gene. The CDR3 DNA reads TGTGCCAGCAGCTTAGAGGCAGGGAAGATCTATGGCTACACCTTC. This sequence encodes CASSLEAGKIYGYTF.

V gene TRBV5-5 combines with J gene TRBJ2-2, with D possibly being TRBD1 or TRBD2 (5 bases each). The ends were cut back, 4 bases at V and 5 bases at J, with 12 bases in the middle. The CDR3 loop spans 14 amino acids. Germline V lookup: CDR1 SGHKS, CDR2 YYEKEE (reference sequence). The CDR3 spells CASSPGWGTGELFF. In nucleotides, the CDR3 is TGTGCCAGCAGCCCCGGTTGGGGGACCGGGGAGCTGTTTTTT.

This clonotype has only a few counts. The genes are TRBV5-1 and TRBJ2-3, with D perhaps being TRBD1 or TRBD2 (5 bases each). Looked up from germline, CDR1 is SGHRS and CDR2 is YFSETQ. Between the trimmed V and J ends, which lost 3 bases and 1 base, there was a span of 9 bases. The CDR3 totals 14 residues. This CDR3 is CASSSLGGTDTQYF. The CDR3 bases are TGCGCCAGCAGCTCGCTGGGGGGCACAGATACGCAGTATTTT. The full variable domain, in which reference TRBV5-1 and TRBJ2-3 provide the parts outside the CDR3, is KAGVTQTPRYLIKTRGQQVTLSCSPISGHRSVSWYQQTPGQGLQFLFEYFSETQRNKGNFPGRFSGRQFSNSRSEMNVSTLELGDSALYLCASSSLGGTDTQYFGPGTRLTVL.

In its sample, this clonotype was seen a few times. The V call is TRBV29-1, the J call TRBJ2-1; 11 bases map to TRBD2. The V gene end was trimmed by 0 bases and the J gene end by 7 bases; junction bases not matched to a gene: 23. Per germline, CDR1 SQVTM and CDR2 ANQGSEA. The CDR3 has 21 amino acids. DNA of the CDR3: TGCAGCGTTGAAGATTTGCCTAGCGGGGGGAAAACGGCCGCTGCGTCAAATGAGCAGTTCTTC. Translated: CSVEDLPSGGKTAAASNEQFF.

In this sample, this clonotype turned up a few times. V is TRBV29-1 and J is TRBJ1-1; 7 bases agree with TRBD1. CDR3 length equals 14 residues. Germline lookup yields CDR1 SQVTM and CDR2 ANQGSEA. The junction had 5 bases not matched to a gene; V was cut back by 0 bases and J by 4 bases. The CDR3 sequence is CSVEDSHRGTEAFF. The CDR3 DNA reads as TGCAGCGTTGAAGATTCGCACAGGGGCACTGAAGCTTTCTTT. Full variable domain (remainder filled in from reference TRBV29-1 and TRBJ1-1): SAVISQKPSRDICQRGTSLTIQCQVDSQVTMMFWYRQQPGQSLTLIATANQGSEATYESGFVIDKFPISRPNLTFSTLTVSNMSPEDSSIYLCSVEDSHRGTEAFFGQGTRLTVV.

The sample holds a few counts of this clonotype. The genes are TRBV12-3 or TRBV12-4 and TRBJ2-3; a possible D gene is TRBD1 (5 bases). Between the trimmed V and J ends, which lost 2 bases and 0 bases, there was a span of 6 bases. The CDR3 has 14 amino acids. CDR3 residues: CASSLRQSTDTQYF. The CDR3, as DNA: TGTGCCAGCAGTTTAAGACAGAGCACAGATACGCAGTATTTT.

The V gene is TRBV5-1, the J gene TRBJ1-3, with D hard to call. Trimming left V 5 bases short and J 0 bases short, with 9 bases between. This CDR3 is built from 14 residues. Germline-derived CDR1 and CDR2 are SGHRS and YFSETQ. For the CDR3, the DNA is TGCGCCAGCAGTGTGGGCGTCTCTGGAAACACCATATATTTT. It yields the protein CASSVGVSGNTIYF.